The sequence of this T cell receptor (beta chain) was determined in a study of blood T cell repertoires in COVID-19. The method was immunoSEQ multiplex PCR; TCRdb's version includes in-frame clones alone and lacks a portion of them. The profile shows 70,000 to 100,000 clones, more than 75% of them singletons. Only one count was recorded for this clone. The CDR3 length is 14 residues. V was clipped by 4 bases and J by 4 bases, with 14 bases between them. Germline loops: CDR1 SGHRS, CDR2 YFSETQ. The J gene is TRBJ1-2, the V gene TRBV5-1, with a possible D match to TRBD1 (5 bases). Sequencing input: peripheral blood. This clonotype was obtained from a woman aged 80 or over with active COVID-19. The CDR3 DNA is TGCGCCAGCAGCCCGGGGTGGGGACTCTATGGCTACACCTTC. Amino acids: CASSPGWGLYGYTF.